Below are 20 T cell receptor beta chains sequenced from a single sample in a study of blood T cell repertoires in COVID-19. Some clones are missing from TCRdb's copy, which holds only in-frame ones; the method was immunoSEQ multiplex PCR. The data contain roughly 240,000 clones, approximately 84% of them singletons. Material: peripheral blood. All receptors come from a woman aged 25 to 39 who had recovered from COVID-19.

Only one count was recorded for this clone. The J gene is TRBJ1-3, the V gene TRBV4-1; tentatively, D is TRBD1 (6 bases). The CDR3 is made up of 15 amino acids. CDR1 is MGHRA and CDR2 is YSYEKL in the germline V gene. Trimming left V 1 base short and J 3 bases short, with 10 bases between. The CDR3 nucleotides read TGCGCCAGCAGCCAAGTGGACAGATATGGAAACACCATATATTTT. This encodes CASSQVDRYGNTIYF.

This chain links TRBV18 with TRBJ2-3; D is perhaps TRBD1 (6 bases). CDR3 length: 15 residues. CDR1 and CDR2 from the germline V gene are KGHSH and LQKENI. V shed 3 bases and J shed 11 bases, with 21 bases lying between them. CDR3 loop: CASSPPERHRAWQYF. CDR3 bases: TGTGCCAGCTCACCCCCTGAAAGACACAGGGCGTGGCAGTATTTT. The full variable domain, rest sourced from reference TRBV18 and TRBJ2-3, is NAGVMQNPRHLVRRRGQEARLRCSPMKGHSHVYWYRQLPEEGLKFMVYLQKENIIDESGMPKERFSAEFPKEGPSILRIQQVVRGDSAAYFCASSPPERHRAWQYFGPGTRLTVL.

This clone has just a few counts. The chain uses TRBV12-3 or TRBV12-4 and TRBJ1-2; D remains ambiguous. With 6 bases removed from V and 4 bases from J, the gap between germline ends came to 12 bases. This CDR3 contains 13 residues. CDR3 region: CASSLGSPYGYTF. The CDR3, as DNA: TGTGCCAGCAGCCTAGGATCTCCCTATGGCTACACCTTC.

The V call is TRBV5-4, the J call TRBJ1-2; TRBD1 is a possible D gene (5 bases). Trimming stripped 0 bases from V and 8 bases from J, with 17 bases between. The CDR3 covers 15 residues. Germline V CDR1 and CDR2: SGHNT, YYREEE (reference sequence). CDR3: CASSLEGAGLEGYTF. The CDR3, as DNA: TGTGCCAGCAGCTTGGAAGGGGCCGGCCTCGAAGGCTACACCTTC. The variable domain in full, completed from reference TRBV5-4 and TRBJ1-2, reads ETGVTQSPTHLIKTRGQQVTLRCSSQSGHNTVSWYQQALGQGPQFIFQYYREEENGRGNFPPRFSGLQFPNYSSELNVNALELDDSALYLCASSLEGAGLEGYTFGSGTRLTVV.

Notes on this clone: With a much larger clone just one base away, this may be a read error. The sample carries other DNA sequences with the same CDR3. The genes are TRBV5-4 and TRBJ2-7; 9 nucleotides align to TRBD1. This CDR3 comprises 17 residues. Germline V gene data show CDR1 as SGHNT and CDR2 as YYREEE (reference sequence). The CDR3 coding sequence is TGTGCCAGCAGCCTTCCTTTACCGGGACAGGGTGACTACGAGCAGTACTTT. Protein sequence: CASSLPLPGQGDYEQYF.

This clone ranks as medium-sized (0.01 to 0.1%). V and J are TRBV10-3 and TRBJ2-7; 10 bases line up with TRBD1. Germline V gives CDR1 ENHRY, CDR2 SYGVKD. J gave up 0 bases and V 11 bases, and 4 bases lay outside the gene matches. The CDR3 has 13 residues. In nucleotides, the CDR3 is TGTGCCCATCGACAGGGGGCCTCCTACGAGCAGTACTTC. Encoded protein: CAHRQGASYEQYF.

The chain is built from TRBV3-1 (or the pseudogene TRBV3-2) and TRBJ2-3; D not certain. The V end was cut by 4 bases, the J end by 6 bases, with 8 bases between. The CDR3 is 12 residues long. The V gene's germline CDR1 is LGHDT and CDR2 YNNKEL (reference sequence). CDR3: CASSPQADTQYF. The DNA for the CDR3 is TGTGCCAGCAGCCCCCAGGCGGATACGCAGTATTTT.

The table lists this clone with a count of one. The J gene is TRBJ2-1, the V gene TRBV4-2, with TRBD2 matching over 7 bases. This CDR3 comprises 17 residues. J lost 7 bases, V lost 1 base, and 13 bases had no gene match. Per germline, CDR1 LGHNA and CDR2 YNFKEQ. CDR3 amino acids: CASSQVGGGTNKNEQFF. The CDR3 DNA reads as TGTGCCAGCAGCCAAGTGGGCGGGGGAACCAACAAGAATGAGCAGTTCTTC.

The CDR3 DNA sequence: TGTGCCAGTAGTAGAGTAGCGGGGGCGTCGGAGCAGTACTTC. Its translation: CASSRVAGASEQYF. The chain combines TRBV19 with TRBJ2-7; 9 bases line up with TRBD2. This CDR3 region has 14 residues. V gave up 4 bases and J gave up 7 bases; unmatched junction bases: 8. Germline loops: CDR1 LNHDA, CDR2 SQIVND (reference sequence).

This clone was counted only a few times. This sequence joins TRBV7-9 and TRBJ1-1, with D perhaps matching TRBD1 (6 bases). Trimming cost V 0 bases and J 5 bases, with 16 bases left between them. Germline V lookup: CDR1 SEHNR, CDR2 FQNEAQ (reference sequence). CDR3 length: 16 amino acids. DNA of the CDR3: TGTGCCAGCAGCTTAGCGAGGGGGAAGCGGAGAACTGAAGCTTTCTTT. Its translation: CASSLARGKRRTEAFF.

V usage is TRBV5-5 and J usage is TRBJ2-7; 8 bases line up with TRBD1. The V gene end was trimmed by 3 bases and the J gene end by 1 base; junction bases not matched to a gene: 12. Looked up from germline, CDR1 is SGHKS and CDR2 is YYEKEE (reference sequence). This CDR3 is 17 amino acids long. The CDR3 here is CASSSSPRQGLSYEQYF. The CDR3 DNA reads TGTGCCAGCAGCTCCTCCCCCAGACAGGGGTTGTCCTACGAGCAGTACTTC.

In this sample, this clone turned up once. The chain recombines TRBV7-3 with TRBJ1-1; D is ambiguous. The germline V and J ends were trimmed by 3 bases and 1 base, with 6 bases remaining between them. The CDR3 is made up of 13 amino acids. The germline gives CDR1 SGHTA, CDR2 FQGTGA. The CDR3 DNA sequence: TGTGCCAGCAGCTTGACACCGAACACTGAAGCTTTCTTT. It codes for CASSLTPNTEAFF.

This sequence joins TRBV2 and TRBJ2-2, with a tentative D call TRBD1 (6 bases). Germline loops: CDR1 SNHLY, CDR2 FYNNEI. V gave up 1 base and J gave up 6 bases, with 9 bases separating them. The CDR3 runs 14 residues. CDR3 DNA: TGTGCCAGCAGTGAAGTTTCAGGGGCCGGGGAGCTGTTTTTT. Its translation: CASSEVSGAGELFF.

V usage is TRBV7-6 and J usage is TRBJ2-7; 8 nucleotides align to TRBD1. The trim removed 2 bases at V and 3 bases at J, leaving 9 bases unmatched. The CDR3 consists of 16 residues. Germline V gene data show CDR1 as SGHVS and CDR2 as FNYEAQ. The DNA of the CDR3 is TGTGCCAGCAGCTTACCAACCGGGACAGGACACTACGAGCAGTACTTC. Translation: CASSLPTGTGHYEQYF. Drawing the rest from reference TRBV7-6 and TRBJ2-7, the complete variable domain is GAGVSQSPRYKVTKRGQDVALRCDPISGHVSLYWYRQALGQGPEFLTYFNYEAQQDKSGLPNDRFSAERPEGSISTLTIQRTEQRDSAMYRCASSLPTGTGHYEQYFGPGTRLTVT.

J is TRBJ2-5 and V is TRBV10-3; the D gene is possibly TRBD2 (5 bases). The CDR3 totals 15 residues. V shed 0 bases and J shed 4 bases, with 12 bases lying between them. CDR1 and CDR2 from the germline V gene are ENHRY and SYGVKD. The CDR3 coding sequence is TGTGCCATCAGTGAGTCGATCGGGGTGGGAGAGACCCAGTACTTC. It translates to CAISESIGVGETQYF.

The CDR3 bases are TGTGCCAGTAGCGCCAGGGCCCCCTCTGGGGCCAACGTCCTGACTTTC. Protein: CASSARAPSGANVLTF. This rearrangement joins TRBV19 to TRBJ2-6; TRBD1 is a possible D gene (5 bases). There are 16 residues in the CDR3. Germline CDR1 reads LNHDA; CDR2 reads SQIVND (reference sequence). V was cut by 6 bases and J by 0 bases, with 12 bases left in between.

This chain uses TRBV6-6 with TRBJ2-7; 7 bases map to TRBD1. J lost 3 bases, V lost 0 bases, and 2 bases had no gene match. Germline loops: CDR1 MNHNY, CDR2 SVGAGI (reference sequence). The CDR3 runs 14 residues. In DNA form, the CDR3 reads TGTGCCAGCAGTTACTCGACAGGGTTCTACGAGCAGTACTTC. This sequence encodes CASSYSTGFYEQYF.

The rearrangement links TRBV6-5 to TRBJ1-1, with D perhaps TRBD1 (5 bases). Germline V gene sequence: CDR1 MNHEY, CDR2 SVGAGI. Trimming took 8 bases from V and 1 from J, leaving 17 bases between them. The CDR3 covers 15 residues. In DNA, the CDR3 is TGTGCCAGCCACAGGTTTTTGAGTCAGAACACTGAAGCTTTCTTT. It specifies CASHRFLSQNTEAFF.

Only one count was recorded for this clone. This chain joins TRBV10-2 and TRBJ2-3; perhaps TRBD2 as D (7 bases). The V end lost 3 bases, the J end lost 6 bases, and 16 bases lay between the germline ends. CDR1 and CDR2 (germline): WSHSY, SAAADI. CDR3 length: 15 residues. CDR3 loop: CASSEFGGGRDTQYF. In nucleotides, the CDR3 is TGCGCCAGCAGTGAATTTGGGGGGGGGCGGGATACGCAGTATTTT.

The chain employs TRBV19 and TRBJ2-7; tentative D call: TRBD1 (5 bases). With 4 bases removed from V and 2 bases from J, the gap between germline ends came to 15 bases. CDR3 length: 15 residues. CDR1 is LNHDA, CDR2 SQIVND, per germline (reference sequence). Here the CDR3 DNA reads TGTGCCAGTAGTACAACTACAGGATTCACCTACGAGCAGTACTTC. Amino acid sequence: CASSTTTGFTYEQYF.